Below are 23 T cell receptor beta chains sequenced from a single sample in a study of regulatory T cells in long-lasting Graves disease. The time point here: persistent/refractory GD, antithyroid drugs over 5 years with positive TRAb. After RNA was extracted from PBMCs, the TCR library was made from it. Through Arm-PCR of CDR3 regions and iRepertoire HTBI primers, TCR beta libraries were built. MiXCR was run by TCRdb on the multiplex PCR reads, yielding one entry per CDR3 protein. The data contain 310,000 or so distinct CDR3 sequences, 20% to 25% of them singletons. The specimen was peripheral blood mononuclear cells (PBMCs), collected when the disease was refractory, from a patient treated with antithyroid drugs. All receptors derive from a female donor with Graves disease.

This clonotype was recorded at least ten times. The gene calls are TRBV11-2 and TRBJ2-6; D is possibly TRBD1 or TRBD2 (6 bases each). The V gene lost 2 bases and the J gene lost 0 bases, with 11 bases spanning the gap. The V gene's germline CDR1 is SGHAT and CDR2 FQNNGV. This CDR3 has 17 amino acids. CDR3 nucleotide sequence: TGTGCCAGCAGCTTACGGGGGCTTGGCTCTGGGGCCAACGTCCTGACTTTC. Translated: CASSLRGLGSGANVLTF.

In this sample, this clonotype turned up many times. The chain joins TRBV28 to TRBJ2-7; D might be TRBD2 (6 bases). The CDR3 is made up of 13 amino acids. Germline lookup yields CDR1 MDHEN and CDR2 SYDVKM. V lost 6 bases and J 7 bases, leaving 16 bases between the germline ends. The CDR3 is CASSWDWASEQYF. The CDR3 DNA reads TGTGCCAGCAGCTGGGACTGGGCTTCGGAGCAGTACTTC.

This clonotype was recorded many times. V gene TRBV10-3 combines with J gene TRBJ1-4, with TRBD1 matching 10 bases. The CDR3 covers 18 residues. Losses at the gene ends were 1 base for V and 6 bases for J; bases not matched to a gene: 11. The germline gives CDR1 ENHRY, CDR2 SYGVKD. CDR3 loop: CAISEWFIRGTGDEKLFF. CDR3 nucleotide sequence: TGTGCCATCAGTGAGTGGTTTATCCGAGGGACAGGGGATGAAAAACTGTTTTTT.

Comment on this clonotype: The CDR3 end shows no conserved phenylalanine or tryptophan, and so a read error is likely. J is TRBJ1-1 and V is TRBV10-2, with 7 bases identical to TRBD1. Unmatched junction bases numbered 7, after V lost 6 bases and J lost 3 bases. Germline CDR1 is WSHSY and CDR2 is SAAADI. The CDR3 has 14 amino acids. The CDR3 DNA reads as TGCGCCAGCAGGGCGCAGGGGGACGACACTGAAGCTTTCCTT. It specifies CASRAQGDDTEAFL.

This clonotype was seen a handful of times. This chain connects TRBV28 to TRBJ2-7; TRBD2 matches 8 bases. The CDR3 consists of 14 residues. The germline CDR1 and CDR2 sequences are MDHEN and SYDVKM. After removal of 7 bases from V and 6 bases from J, the junction contained 11 bases not matched to a gene. Here the CDR3 reads CASNRPGLEAEQYF. The CDR3 DNA reads TGTGCCAGCAATCGACCGGGACTAGAGGCCGAGCAGTACTTC.

In its sample, this clonotype was seen a few times. This sequence joins TRBV11-2 and TRBJ1-1; 9 nucleotides align to TRBD1. Per the germline V gene, CDR1 is SGHAT and CDR2 is FQNNGV. V was clipped by 5 bases and J by 4 bases; unmatched bases: 5. The CDR3 contains 14 residues. The CDR3 here is CASSLMTGGTEAFF. The CDR3 nucleotides read TGTGCCAGCAGCCTCATGACAGGGGGCACTGAAGCTTTCTTT.

As for this clonotype: Its ends do not fully match the called genes, so a read error is possible. The rearrangement joins TRBV14 to TRBJ2-2, with D possibly TRBD1 on 6 matching bases. The germline V gene has CDR1 SGHDN and CDR2 FVKESK. The CDR3 consists of 14 residues. The CDR3 sequence: CASSQTGSAGELLF. The CDR3 DNA sequence: TGTGCCAGCAGCCAAACAGGGAGCGCCGGGGAGCTGCTTTTT.

This clonotype was recorded a few times. The rearrangement links TRBV10-2 to TRBJ2-7; 8 nucleotides agree with TRBD2. Germline CDR1 and CDR2: WSHSY and SAAADI. V shed 2 bases, J shed 2 bases, and the junction held 14 bases outside the gene matches. There are 18 residues in the CDR3. The CDR3 is CASSEPPWTSRSTYEQYF. The CDR3 DNA reads as TGCGCCAGCAGTGAGCCACCTTGGACTAGCCGGAGCACCTACGAGCAGTACTTC.

This clonotype was seen only a few times. The chain couples TRBV12-3 or TRBV12-4 to TRBJ1-1; 9 nucleotides agree with TRBD1. There are 13 residues in the CDR3. V was clipped by 7 bases and J by 8 bases; unmatched bases: 8. Here the CDR3 reads CASTMTGGREAFF. The CDR3 DNA is TGTGCCAGCACCATGACAGGGGGGAGGGAAGCTTTCTTT.

This sequence joins TRBV30 and TRBJ2-5; D possibly matches TRBD1 or TRBD2 (5 bases each). Germline-derived CDR1 and CDR2 are GTSNPN and SVGIG (reference sequence). Trimming took off 3 bases at V and 5 bases at J, with 10 bases between the two ends. This CDR3 has 12 amino acids. CDR3 DNA: TGTGCCTGGAGCGCAGGGACGGAGACCCAGTACTTC. Encoded protein: CAWSAGTETQYF.

This clonotype occurred many times. The chain combines TRBV7-2 with TRBJ2-7, with D unresolved. Per the germline V gene, CDR1 is SGHTA and CDR2 is FQGNSA. Trimming removed 1 base from V and 3 bases from J, with 7 bases in between. The CDR3 runs to 13 residues. CDR3 in DNA: TGTGCCAGCAGCTTAGGTAGTCGCTACGAGCAGTACTTC. Translating gives CASSLGSRYEQYF.

The V call is TRBV12-3 or TRBV12-4, the J call TRBJ2-3; 11 bases are a match to TRBD2. This CDR3 region has 15 residues. V lost 3 bases to trimming and J lost 8 bases; unmatched junction nucleotides: 7. CDR3 in amino acids: CASSLTSGIYGTQYF. The DNA for the CDR3 is TGTGCCAGCAGTTTGACTAGCGGGATCTACGGTACGCAGTATTTT.

This clonotype was picked up a small number of times. The genes are TRBV18 and TRBJ2-3; TRBD2 is a possible D gene (5 bases). V gave up 6 bases and J gave up 0 bases, with 13 bases separating them. This CDR3 region has 15 residues. Germline V gene data show CDR1 as KGHSH and CDR2 as LQKENI. The CDR3 is CASSVTDSSTDTQYF. CDR3 nucleotide sequence: TGTGCCAGCTCCGTGACGGACTCAAGCACAGATACGCAGTATTTT. Full variable domain (missing parts from reference TRBV18 and TRBJ2-3): NAGVMQNPRHLVRRRGQEARLRCSPMKGHSHVYWYRQLPEEGLKFMVYLQKENIIDESGMPKERFSAEFPKEGPSILRIQQVVRGDSAAYFCASSVTDSSTDTQYFGPGTRLTVL.

This clonotype showed up many times. The chain links TRBV7-9 to TRBJ2-5, with 7 bases matching TRBD1. The CDR3 runs to 14 residues. Trimming cost V 5 bases and J 4 bases; bases outside gene matches: 7. Per the germline V gene, CDR1 is SEHNR and CDR2 is FQNEAQ (reference sequence). The CDR3: CASSHGRGRETQYF. The CDR3 DNA sequence: TGTGCCAGCAGCCACGGCAGGGGGAGAGAGACCCAGTACTTC.

This clonotype showed up many times. This chain links TRBV12-3 or TRBV12-4 with TRBJ2-5; D perhaps matches TRBD1 (6 bases). CDR3 length equals 13 residues. Trimming shortened V by 6 bases and J by 7 bases, and 15 bases separated the two germline ends. The DNA for the CDR3 is TGTGCCAGCAGCTCTGACAGGAGAGGGACCCAGTACTTC. Protein product: CASSSDRRGTQYF.

This clonotype has a count of ten or more. The chain uses TRBV28 and TRBJ1-5; D uncertain. V was clipped by 1 base and J by 3 bases, with 10 bases between them. Germline V gives CDR1 MDHEN, CDR2 SYDVKM. The CDR3 length is 15 residues. The CDR3 sequence is CASSLYRAVNQPQHF. For the CDR3, the DNA is TGTGCCAGCAGTTTATACCGGGCAGTCAATCAGCCCCAGCATTTT.

This rearrangement joins TRBV12-3 or TRBV12-4 to TRBJ2-2, with D perhaps matching TRBD1 (6 bases). Trimming stripped 7 bases from V and 5 bases from J, with 11 bases between. The CDR3 has 13 residues. The CDR3 protein is CASTFGQTGELFF. For the CDR3, the DNA is TGTGCCAGCACTTTCGGACAGACCGGGGAGCTGTTTTTT.

The chain has TRBV5-1 and TRBJ2-5; D remains ambiguous. The V and J ends lost 1 base and 3 bases respectively, with 4 bases between them. The CDR3 contains 12 residues. Germline V CDR1 and CDR2: SGHRS, YFSETQ. The CDR3 loop reads CASSLLKETQYF. CDR3 coding DNA: TGCGCCAGCAGCTTGTTAAAAGAGACCCAGTACTTC.

Only a few counts were recorded for this clonotype. The V gene is TRBV12-3 or TRBV12-4, the J gene TRBJ2-3, with D perhaps matching TRBD1 or TRBD2 (5 bases each). V was cut by 5 bases and J by 2 bases, with 17 bases left in between. This CDR3 is built from 16 residues. The CDR3 DNA sequence: TGTGCCAGCAGTGCACCCTGGGACCCCTCCACAGATACGCAGTATTTT. Its protein product is CASSAPWDPSTDTQYF.

This clonotype was detected a few times. This chain joins TRBV5-1 and TRBJ2-7; perhaps TRBD2 as D (5 bases). This CDR3 spans 16 amino acids. Trimming shortened V by 0 bases and J by 2 bases, and 15 bases separated the two germline ends. CDR1 SGHRS and CDR2 YFSETQ come from the germline V gene. The CDR3 bases are TGCGCCAGCAGCTTGGAGGGCAGGAGGATTGCCTACGAGCAGTACTTC. Protein product: CASSLEGRRIAYEQYF. The full variable domain, completed using reference TRBV5-1 and TRBJ2-7, is KAGVTQTPRYLIKTRGQQVTLSCSPISGHRSVSWYQQTPGQGLQFLFEYFSETQRNKGNFPGRFSGRQFSNSRSEMNVSTLELGDSALYLCASSLEGRRIAYEQYFGPGTRLTVT.

This clonotype has only a few counts. The CDR3 bases are TGTGCCAGCTTGGACCCAGGCTCTGGAAACACCATATATTTT. Amino acid sequence: CASLDPGSGNTIYF. The J gene is TRBJ1-3, the V gene TRBV28, with D uncertain. CDR3 length equals 14 residues. V was clipped by 8 bases and J by 0 bases, with 11 bases between them. Germline assignment: CDR1 MDHEN and CDR2 SYDVKM.

This clonotype was counted a few times. The V and J genes are TRBV18 and TRBJ2-7; the D gene is possibly TRBD2 (5 bases). Germline V gene data show CDR1 as KGHSH and CDR2 as LQKENI. This CDR3 contains 13 residues. V shed 3 bases and J shed 7 bases, with 13 bases lying between them. The CDR3 is CASSPPGVREQYF. In DNA, the CDR3 is TGTGCCAGCTCACCCCCCGGGGTTCGGGAGCAGTACTTC.

This clonotype appeared many times. The chain uses TRBV11-2 and TRBJ1-2; 7 nucleotides line up with TRBD1. The germline CDR1 and CDR2 sequences are SGHAT and FQNNGV. Trimming took 4 bases from V and 8 from J; bases not matched to a gene: 10. The CDR3 sequence is 14 residues long. The CDR3 coding sequence is TGTGCCAGCAGCTCGGACAGGTTGGTGCGGGGCTACACCTTC. Translation: CASSSDRLVRGYTF.